This TCR beta chain was recorded in a study of technical replicates of blood from several donors. Generated by immunoSEQ multiplex PCR, the TCRdb table keeps only in-frame clones and is missing some. The sample lists 45,000 to 65,000 clones, roughly 92% seen once, with roughly 0.22% in the top ten. The CDR3 contains 14 residues. With 11 bases clipped from V and 2 bases from J, the junction kept 8 bases outside the gene matches. Germline loops: CDR1 MNHEY, CDR2 SVGAGI. The rearrangement joins TRBV6-5 to TRBJ2-2; 7 bases are a match to TRBD1. The receptor was derived from a human donor in good health. Sequenced sample: T cells isolated from PBMCs. The CDR3: CASRTGDNTGELFF. CDR3 coding DNA: TGTGCCTCTAGGACAGGAGACAACACCGGGGAGCTGTTTTTT.